This T cell receptor beta chain stems from a study of early T cells in non-severe SARS-CoV-2 infection. Germline V gene data show CDR1 as DFQATT and CDR2 as SNEGSKA (reference sequence). This CDR3 spans 19 amino acids. J was trimmed by 2 bases and V by 6 bases; bases with no gene match: 16. TCRdb re-called the 5' RACE reads with MiXCR, one entry per CDR3 protein. The sample holds 69,000 or so distinct CDR3 sequences, 8.5% to 10% seen once. The study's findings and limits: Lookups in VDJdb leaned toward anti-spike CD8 responses and missed private and CD4 specificities.

There are many counts of this clonotype. The antigen remains unidentified. This clonotype was sampled from an adult who was a healthcare worker with PCR-confirmed SARS-CoV-2 infection or an uninfected control (not recorded which). What was sequenced was whole blood. The V call is TRBV20-1, the J call TRBJ2-3; 14 bases are shared with TRBD2. CDR3 nucleotides: TGCAGTGCCGACCAAGGGACTAGCGGGAGTTTCGGGAACACAGATACGCAGTATTTT. Translation gives CSADQGTSGSFGNTDTQYF.